The rows below give T cell receptor beta chains drawn from one sample of a study of shared T cell receptors in the human thymus. Sequencing was performed with immunoSEQ multiplex PCR; in TCRdb, only in-frame clones are kept and a portion is missing. The table has 700,000 or so clones, roughly 88% seen once. These data also featured in a second study, about human thymus T cells.

The specimen sequenced was thymocytes. The receptors originated from a girl less than two years old with a congenital heart defect. The CDR3 runs from the conserved cysteine through the conserved F or W. A D gene is named only where the DNA matches it firmly. Some rows mark clone size as missing; the rest say once, few, many or name a class of expanded clone.

length: 15
size: NA
D: TRBD2
V: TRBV7-4
J: TRBJ2-5
CDR3: CASRLGLAGGETQYF
DNA: TGTGCCAGCAGGTTGGGACTAGCGGGGGGAGAGACCCAGTACTTC

length: 16
size: NA
D: NA
V: TRBV4-1
J: TRBJ2-4
CDR3: CASSQENSRPKNIQYF
DNA: TGCGCCAGCAGCCAAGAAAACAGTAGACCCAAAAACATTCAGTACTTC

length: 18
size: once
D: NA
V: TRBV19
J: TRBJ2-6
CDR3: CASSIDDSPYSGANVLTF
DNA: TGTGCCAGTAGTATAGACGACAGCCCTTATTCTGGGGCCAACGTCCTGACTTTC

length: 12
size: NA
D: NA
V: TRBV27
J: TRBJ1-1
CDR3: CASSSSGTEAFF
DNA: TGTGCCAGCAGTTCCTCGGGCACTGAAGCTTTCTTT

length: 23
size: once
D: TRBD1
V: TRBV6-7
J: TRBJ2-4
CDR3: CASSYSNGQGGAQVGRAKNIQYF
DNA: TGTGCCAGCAGTTACTCGAACGGACAGGGTGGGGCACAGGTGGGTAGAGCCAAAAACATTCAGTACTTC

length: 16
size: NA
D: NA
V: TRBV7-3
J: TRBJ2-1
CDR3: CASSPVSLLSYNEQFF
DNA: TGTGCCAGCAGCCCCGTCTCTCTCCTGAGCTACAATGAGCAGTTCTTC

length: 13
size: NA
D: TRBD1
V: TRBV28
J: TRBJ1-4
CDR3: CASDGTGEEKLFF
DNA: TGTGCCAGCGATGGGACAGGGGAAGAAAAACTGTTTTTT

length: 19
size: NA
D: TRBD2
V: TRBV5-1
J: TRBJ2-1
CDR3: CASSYDKTSSGGNFHEQFF
DNA: TGCGCCAGCAGCTACGACAAGACTTCTAGCGGGGGGAACTTCCATGAGCAGTTCTTC

length: 15
size: NA
D: TRBD1
V: TRBV28
J: TRBJ2-7
CDR3: CATILDRDRGGRQYF
DNA: TGTGCCACTATACTAGATAGGGACAGGGGCGGGCGGCAGTACTTC

length: 14
size: NA
D: NA
V: TRBV6-1
J: TRBJ1-2
CDR3: CASSRQDPFHGYTF
DNA: TGTGCCAGCAGTCGACAGGATCCGTTTCATGGCTACACCTTC

length: 15
size: NA
D: TRBD2
V: TRBV18
J: TRBJ2-1
CDR3: CASSPPGLAWGEQFF
DNA: TGTGCCAGCTCACCACCGGGACTAGCTTGGGGTGAGCAGTTCTTC

length: 17
size: NA
D: NA
V: TRBV6-1
J: TRBJ1-2
CDR3: CASSGLVRVRPNYGYTF
DNA: TGTGCCAGCAGTGGCCTGGTCAGGGTGCGTCCTAACTATGGCTACACCTTC

length: 17
size: NA
D: TRBD1
V: TRBV11-2
J: TRBJ2-6
CDR3: CASSLNRGLSGANVLTF
DNA: TGTGCCAGCAGCTTAAACAGGGGGCTGTCTGGGGCCAACGTCCTGACTTTC

length: 13
size: once
D: NA
V: TRBV10-3
J: TRBJ1-3
CDR3: CATLRGSGNTIYF
DNA: TGTGCCACCCTCCGGGGATCTGGAAACACCATATATTTT

length: 19
size: NA
D: NA
V: TRBV19
J: TRBJ1-5
CDR3: CASSPLTGTLSPGNQPQHF
DNA: TGTGCCAGTAGCCCCCTAACCGGGACACTCTCCCCTGGCAATCAGCCCCAGCATTTT

length: 15
size: NA
D: TRBD1
V: TRBV5-5
J: TRBJ1-1
CDR3: CASSLSGGADTEAFF
DNA: TGTGCCAGCAGCTTGTCAGGGGGCGCGGACACTGAAGCTTTCTTT

length: 17
size: once
D: TRBD2
V: TRBV4-1
J: TRBJ2-3
CDR3: CASSQDALAGGTDTQYF
DNA: TGCGCCAGCAGCCAAGATGCATTAGCGGGAGGCACAGATACGCAGTATTTT

length: 17
size: once
D: TRBD1
V: TRBV5-1
J: TRBJ1-1
CDR3: CASSTRRGPGRNTEAFF
DNA: TGCGCCAGCAGCACCCGCAGGGGGCCCGGCAGGAACACTGAAGCTTTCTTT

length: 13
size: NA
D: NA
V: TRBV10-2
J: TRBJ1-4
CDR3: CASRAPGAVYLFF
DNA: TGCGCCAGCAGAGCACCAGGGGCAGTGTATCTGTTTTTT

length: 12
size: NA
D: NA
V: TRBV5-1
J: TRBJ2-3
CDR3: CASSPGTDTQYF
DNA: TGCGCCAGCAGCCCCGGTACAGATACGCAGTATTTT

length: 13
size: NA
D: TRBD1
V: TRBV4-1
J: TRBJ1-6
CDR3: CASAGTENSPLHF
DNA: TGCGCCAGCGCCGGGACAGAAAATTCACCCCTCCACTTT

length: 17
size: once
D: NA
V: TRBV7-4
J: TRBJ1-5
CDR3: CASSSHRRQASNQPQHF
DNA: TGTGCCAGCAGCTCACACCGCAGGCAAGCTAGCAATCAGCCCCAGCATTTT

length: 14
size: NA
D: TRBD1
V: TRBV4-3
J: TRBJ1-1
CDR3: CASSPRNRGTSAFF
DNA: TGCGCCAGCAGCCCGCGGAACAGGGGCACGTCGGCTTTCTTT

length: 15
size: NA
D: NA
V: TRBV5-5
J: TRBJ1-1
CDR3: CASSSGHPGNTEAFF
DNA: TGTGCCAGCAGCTCTGGACATCCCGGGAACACTGAAGCTTTCTTT

length: 16
size: NA
D: NA
V: TRBV2
J: TRBJ1-1
CDR3: CARPLAAGPIFTEAFF
DNA: TGTGCCAGACCCCTGGCGGCAGGGCCAATTTTCACTGAAGCTTTCTTT

length: 11
size: NA
D: NA
V: TRBV15
J: TRBJ1-2
CDR3: CATGQGYGYTF
DNA: TGTGCCACCGGGCAGGGCTATGGCTACACCTTC

length: 16
size: NA
D: TRBD2
V: TRBV5-6
J: TRBJ2-5
CDR3: CASSTRAGGSQETQYF
DNA: TGTGCCAGCAGCACAAGAGCGGGGGGGTCCCAAGAGACCCAGTACTTC